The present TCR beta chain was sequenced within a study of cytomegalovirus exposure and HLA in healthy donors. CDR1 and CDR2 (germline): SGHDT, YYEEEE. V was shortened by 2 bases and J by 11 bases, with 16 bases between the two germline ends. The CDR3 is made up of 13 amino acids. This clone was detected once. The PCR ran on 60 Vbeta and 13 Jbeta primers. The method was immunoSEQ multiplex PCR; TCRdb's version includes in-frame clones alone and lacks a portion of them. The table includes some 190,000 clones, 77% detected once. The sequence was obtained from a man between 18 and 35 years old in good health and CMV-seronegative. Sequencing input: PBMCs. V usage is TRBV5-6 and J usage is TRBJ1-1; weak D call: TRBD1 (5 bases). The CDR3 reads CASSLPLGGTAFF. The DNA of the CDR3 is TGTGCCAGCAGCTTACCTCTTGGGGGGACGGCTTTCTTT.